This TCR beta chain was identified in a study of cytomegalovirus exposure and HLA in healthy donors. Study results and limitations: In a later analysis, specific HLA alleles were associated with 15,000 to 20,000 TCR beta sequences at a 0.05 false discovery rate. Links to common viral pathogens appeared, in a later analysis, for several of the most significant clusters.

This PCR relied on a set of 60 Vbeta primers and 13 Jbeta primers. The method was immunoSEQ multiplex PCR; TCRdb's version includes in-frame clones alone and lacks a portion of them. The sample totals roughly 73,000 clones. Remarks on this clone: Its specificity is not known.

The trim removed 3 bases at V and 7 bases at J, leaving 6 bases unmatched. The germline CDR1 and CDR2 sequences are LNHNV and YYDKDF (reference sequence). The length of the CDR3 is 14 residues. Input material: PBMCs. The chain couples TRBV15 to TRBJ1-5; 7 bases are a match to TRBD1. The clonotype comes from a female donor in good health and CMV-seropositive. The CDR3 sequence: CATSSDRDGQPQHF. CDR3 DNA sequence: TGTGCCACCAGCAGTGACAGGGATGGGCAGCCCCAGCATTTT.